Included here is one T cell receptor beta chain sequence, with context. Its target is not known. This record comes from a study of T-cell memory formation after mild COVID-19. The wider study: Largely donor-specific sequence clusters came from two donors. Broader study findings: Balance between CD4 and CD8 was seen in clones contracting day 15 to 85, and a CD4+ lean was seen in later expanders.

Each CDR3 protein is one row after TCRdb ran MiXCR on the 5' RACE reads. The data contain just over 300,000 distinct CDR3 sequences, 15% to 20% of them singletons. J lost 3 bases, V lost 4 bases, and 8 bases had no gene match. Germline CDR1 reads SGHRS; CDR2 reads YFSETQ. The CDR3 is 15 residues long. The clonotype comes from a man aged 18 to 35 who had mild COVID-19 (a few samples of this study predate the infection). Cell type and time point are not known. Source material: PBMCs or a T cell subset sorted from them (not recorded which). V usage is TRBV5-1 and J usage is TRBJ2-7; 9 bases align to TRBD1. CDR3 nucleotides: TGCGCCAGCAGCCCCACAGGGGACAGGGACTACGAGCAGTACTTC. Its protein is CASSPTGDRDYEQYF.